This T cell receptor (beta chain) was sequenced during a study of blood T cell repertoires in COVID-19. Study summary: Acute-phase and convalescent COVID-19 samples originated in the United States, Italy and Spain.

Repertoires were generated with immunoSEQ multiplex PCR, while TCRdb's copy carries only in-frame clones and drops some. The top ten hold 2% to 2.5% of the sample, which has roughly 280,000 clones, around 90% seen once. The CDR3 totals 14 residues. Germline V CDR1 and CDR2: SGHAT, FQDESV (reference sequence). V shed 5 bases and J 6 bases; nucleotides not matched to a gene: 7. The sequenced sample consisted of peripheral blood. This clonotype originated in a man in his fifties with acute or convalescent COVID-19. The chain has TRBV11-1 and TRBJ2-7, with 10 bases fitting TRBD1. In DNA, the CDR3 is TGTGCCAGCAGCCGACAGGGGGCGATGGGCGAGCAGTACTTC. Its protein is CASSRQGAMGEQYF.